Here is one T cell receptor beta chain with its context. The antigen it binds to is not known. No qualities accompany the bases; no much larger clone lies one base away. The sample originates from a study of response to subunit inactivated influenza vaccine listed by TCRdb under 2018. Turning to the overall study: The study used deep quantitative T cell receptor repertoire profiling to track responses to a trivalent subunit inactivated influenza vaccine. The paper's findings and limits, for the study overall: The authors suggested that each seasonal influenza vaccination may recruit only a limited number of new T cells.

Library preparation used RT-PCR. Data came from an Illumina HiSeq 2500. Through fastp at Q25 and MiXCR, TCRdb rebuilt clones from the public reads, retaining in-frame beta chains. Duplicate CDR3 protein sequences are folded into a single record with the most common DNA and genes. Counted in this sample were about 570,000 distinct CDR3 sequences; 11% of them appeared once. Together, the top ten hold 8% to 13% of the sample. V is reduced by 3 bases and J by 1 base, leaving a spacing of 9 bases between them. Reading from cysteine to phenylalanine, the CDR3 counts 14 amino acids. Just the 42-base CDR3 DNA is kept, in frame starting at base 1. CDR1 and CDR2 were assigned from the germline V gene as SGHTA and FQGNSA. This sample also appeared in a second study, on T cells expressing NK-cell markers. The second study's paper adds: 5'RACE template switching, by which a universal primer site and unique molecular identifiers were added, was used to make TCR beta cDNA libraries. Three sorted T-cell subsets (CD3+CD56+NKG2C+, CD3+CD56+NKG2C- and CD3+CD56-NKG2C+) from fewer than 10 donors had their TCR beta-chain repertoires profiled. Among the eight sequenced donors, only one was HCMV-seronegative, while the other seven were HCMV-seropositive. To restrict sorting to alphabetaTCR-expressing T cells, an anti-gammadeltaTCR antibody was added in several experiments. In a handful of donors, the dominant CD3+CD56+NKG2C+ clonotypes were among the top 10 CD8+ clonotypes and accounted for roughly 1.0-7.5% of CD8+ T cells. Those dominant clonotypes were again the most abundant among CD3+CD56-NKG2C+ cells in four donors, at roughly 25-60.1%. Whether the expanded NKG2C-expressing T cell clones were specific for HCMV antigens was left unclear. All eight donors whose samples were sequenced were randomly selected healthy volunteers, three of them men and five women. HCMV-specific IgG was detected in serum with a commercial ELISA kit to determine HCMV serostatus. Ficoll density gradient centrifugation was used to isolate peripheral blood mononuclear cells from blood. Bulk peripheral blood T-cell repertoires were additionally sequenced from unsorted PBMC for several donors. cDNA synthesis was primed from the TCR beta constant segment, followed by two successive PCR amplification steps. Libraries were sequenced as 2 x 150 bp reads on Illumina HiSeq 2000/2500, MiSeq or NextSeq. MIGEC was used to demultiplex reads and group the reads by UMI, and MiTCR was used to assemble and quantify clonotypes. To remove erroneous sequences, TCR cDNA sequences were retained only when supported by two or more reads. The tcR package was used for downstream repertoire analysis, with clonotypes matched between fractions based on CDR3 nucleotide sequence plus V segment. Antigen specificity was annotated against VDJdb with VDJmatch, allowing one amino acid substitution in CDR3.

The sample in question was PBMCs from blood, obtained on the day of vaccination. The receptor comes from a man between 50 and 59 years old who received an inactivated influenza vaccine. Donor details come from another sample of the same person, matched by shared clones. The chain uses TRBV7-2 and TRBJ1-2; a tentative D match to TRBD1 spans 5 bases. This receptor carries the CDR3 CASSLKGDNYGYTF. The DNA sequence is given as TGTGCCAGCAGCTTGAAAGGGGATAACTATGGCTACACCTTC.